The T cell receptor (beta chain) described here comes from a study of blood T cell repertoires in COVID-19. Overall study context: COVID-19 samples, acute and convalescent, were from the United States, Italy and Spain. The cDNA or gDNA used as material had been derived from T cells, B-cell-depleted T cells, or PBMCs.

This CDR3 spans 11 amino acids. V lost 1 base, J lost 7 bases, and 2 bases lay in between. Per the germline V gene, CDR1 is LGHDT and CDR2 is YNNKEL (reference sequence). Original processing methods: Amplification of reference gene primers was used by the study to estimate nucleated cell counts. The assay was immunoSEQ multiplex PCR, and TCRdb's table has in-frame clones only and misses some. Clone size and the V and J calls come from that table; the DNA yielded D and trimming. The profile covers about 200,000 clones, with around 80% appearing a single time and 4.5% to 7% taken by the ten largest. V is TRBV3-1 (or the pseudogene TRBV3-2) and J is TRBJ2-4; no reliable D call. The material sequenced was peripheral blood. The TCR was taken from a woman in her 70s with acute or convalescent COVID-19. CDR3 DNA sequence: TGTGCCAGCAGCCAAGCGAACATTCAGTACTTC. Its protein is CASSQANIQYF.